This T cell receptor (beta chain) was documented in a study of shared clonotypes between healthy human individuals. Study-level information: Per donor, CD8 memory used one plate, CD8 naive used two, CD4 memory used three and CD4 naive used three. Study outcomes and limitations: The researchers took only blood, and tissue repertoires probably look different.

The ends were cut back, 2 bases at V and 2 bases at J, with 12 bases in the middle. The germline V gene encodes CDR1 SGHTA and CDR2 FQGNSA. The CDR3 covers 15 residues. Measured with immunoSEQ multiplex PCR; TCRdb has only the in-frame clones, and not every one. The table records 2 million to 2.5 million clones, more than 80% of them present only once. Notes on this clone: Its specificity is not known.

The sequencing sample was made of naive CD4+ T cells from PBMCs. As for subset: CD45RA+ positively selected. This chain connects TRBV7-2 to TRBJ2-5, with a weak D call TRBD2 (7 bases). This TCR was recovered from a man between 18 and 35 years old in good health. Some clones in this sample may be carry-over from other donors' samples. In nucleotides, the CDR3 is TGTGCCAGCAGCTTACAGAGCGGGACACAAGAGACCCAGTACTTC. This encodes CASSLQSGTQETQYF.